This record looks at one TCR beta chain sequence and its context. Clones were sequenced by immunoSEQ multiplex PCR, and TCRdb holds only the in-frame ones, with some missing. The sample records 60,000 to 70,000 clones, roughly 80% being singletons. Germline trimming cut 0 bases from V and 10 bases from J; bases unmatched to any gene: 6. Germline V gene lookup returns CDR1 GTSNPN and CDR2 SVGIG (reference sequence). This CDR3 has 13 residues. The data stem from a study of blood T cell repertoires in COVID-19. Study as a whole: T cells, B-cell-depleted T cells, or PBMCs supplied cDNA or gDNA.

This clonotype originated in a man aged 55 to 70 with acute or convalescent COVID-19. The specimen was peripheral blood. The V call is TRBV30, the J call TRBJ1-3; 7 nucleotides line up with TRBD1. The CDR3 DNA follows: TGTGCCTGGAGTGTACAGGGGAGCAGGACCATATATTTT. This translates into CAWSVQGSRTIYF.